The 9 T cell receptor beta chains below come from one sample, sequenced in a study of blood T cell repertoires in COVID-19. Sequenced by immunoSEQ multiplex PCR; TCRdb stores in-frame clones only, minus some. The sample yields under 250,000 clones, approximately 84% seen once. What was sequenced was peripheral blood. The receptors originated from a man aged 50 or older with COVID-19, enrolled during active disease.

The CDR3 loop reads CASSYSPTGSGNIQYF. CDR3 nucleotides: TGCGCCAGCAGCTATTCTCCGACAGGCTCGGGTAACATTCAGTACTTC. This chain connects TRBV5-1 to TRBJ2-4; D might be TRBD1 (6 bases). Per the germline V gene, CDR1 is SGHRS and CDR2 is YFSETQ. The CDR3 runs to 16 residues. The V end was cut by 3 bases, the J end by 7 bases, with 20 bases between.

As DNA, the CDR3 is TGTGCCAGCAGCGGGACTAGCCCCCACGAGCAGTACTTC. As protein: CASSGTSPHEQYF. The chain joins TRBV9 to TRBJ2-7; 8 nucleotides align to TRBD2. The CDR3 totals 13 residues. Per the germline V gene, CDR1 is SGDLS and CDR2 is YYNGEE. V shed 3 bases and J 5 bases; nucleotides not matched to a gene: 4.

V gene TRBV6-5 combines with J gene TRBJ2-1; no definite D call. Germline V gives CDR1 MNHEY, CDR2 SVGAGI. The CDR3 loop spans 11 amino acids. The ends were cut back, 5 bases at V and 8 bases at J, with 7 bases in the middle. The CDR3 sequence is CASSLWHEQFF. The DNA for the CDR3 is TGTGCCAGCAGTCTGTGGCATGAGCAGTTCTTC.

The CDR3 nucleotides read TGTGCCAGCAGCCTGACAGGGGGCGCCCACAATGAGCAGTTCTTC. It translates to CASSLTGGAHNEQFF. The chain uses TRBV3-1 (or the pseudogene TRBV3-2) and TRBJ2-1; 10 nucleotides match TRBD1. The germline V gene encodes CDR1 LGHDT and CDR2 YNNKEL (reference sequence). V gave up 4 bases and J gave up 5 bases; unmatched junction bases: 5. CDR3 length: 15 amino acids.

V gene TRBV11-2 combines with J gene TRBJ2-1, with D unresolved. V was cut by 1 base and J by 8 bases, with 9 bases left in between. CDR3 length: 13 amino acids. Germline V CDR1 and CDR2: SGHAT, FQNNGV. The CDR3 reads CASSLGLGHEQFF. In DNA, the CDR3 is TGTGCCAGCAGCTTAGGCCTAGGCCATGAGCAGTTCTTC.

J is TRBJ2-6 and V is TRBV27, with TRBD1 matching over 7 bases. The length of the CDR3 is 20 residues. J was trimmed by 0 bases and V by 4 bases; bases with no gene match: 15. From germline, CDR1 is MNHEY and CDR2 SMNVEV (reference sequence). The CDR3 sequence is CASSSIVSGQGDSGANVLTF. CDR3 nucleotides: TGTGCCAGCAGTTCGATTGTGTCTGGGCAGGGGGACTCTGGGGCCAACGTCCTGACTTTC.

The chain joins TRBV18 to TRBJ1-1, with TRBD1 matching over 12 bases. V shed 6 bases and J 1 base; nucleotides not matched to a gene: 6. CDR1 is KGHSH and CDR2 is LQKENI in the germline V gene. CDR3 size: 16 residues. In DNA, the CDR3 is TGTGCCAGCTCCCGGGGACAGGGGGCAGGGAACACTGAAGCTTTCTTT. Encoded protein: CASSRGQGAGNTEAFF.

V gene TRBV6-6 combines with J gene TRBJ2-1; no definite D call. This CDR3 has 15 amino acids. The germline CDR1 and CDR2 sequences are MNHNY and SVGAGI (reference sequence). Between the trimmed V and J ends, which lost 8 bases and 7 bases, there was a span of 21 bases. The CDR3 coding sequence is TGTGCCAGCGGCGTCCGCGCCACTAATGAAAATGAGCAGTTCTTC. Encoded protein: CASGVRATNENEQFF.

The J gene is TRBJ1-2, the V gene TRBV27, with D hard to call. Germline V gene lookup returns CDR1 MNHEY and CDR2 SMNVEV (reference sequence). The CDR3 sequence is 14 residues long. V dropped 4 bases and J dropped 1 base, with 10 bases sitting between them. CDR3 amino acids: CASSSPTDNYGYTF. The CDR3 DNA reads TGTGCCAGCAGTTCCCCAACTGATAACTATGGCTACACCTTC.